Given below is one T cell receptor (beta chain) in context. Its antigen is unidentified. The sample comes from a study of CD8 T cells in ankylosing spondylitis. A quantitative 5'-RACE method, one with molecular barcodes, was used to make TCR beta libraries. MiXCR, applied by TCRdb to the 5' RACE reads, yields one record per CDR3 protein. The sample consists of around 300,000 distinct CDR3 sequences, about 15% of them appearing once. Study outcomes and limitations: In peripheral blood, disease-linked CD8+ clones occurred at relatively low frequencies. Typical of ankylosing spondylitis blood, it appeared, was a TCR beta motif of roughly eight highly homologous variants. Disease-associated clones were reportedly significantly overrepresented in matched ankylosing spondylitis synovial fluid.

This CDR3 has 14 amino acids. With V trimmed by 7 bases and J by 4 bases, 7 bases remained unmatched. Per the germline V gene, CDR1 is SGHVS and CDR2 is FNYEAQ. Material for sequencing was blood, either unsorted or a sorted T cell fraction (not recorded which). The rearrangement joins TRBV7-6 to TRBJ2-3; 8 bases align to TRBD2. This clonotype was obtained from a male donor with ankylosing spondylitis or in good health (not recorded which). CDR3 DNA sequence: TGTGCCAGCAACCCCCTAGCGGGCTCAGATACGCAGTATTTT. Its translation is CASNPLAGSDTQYF.